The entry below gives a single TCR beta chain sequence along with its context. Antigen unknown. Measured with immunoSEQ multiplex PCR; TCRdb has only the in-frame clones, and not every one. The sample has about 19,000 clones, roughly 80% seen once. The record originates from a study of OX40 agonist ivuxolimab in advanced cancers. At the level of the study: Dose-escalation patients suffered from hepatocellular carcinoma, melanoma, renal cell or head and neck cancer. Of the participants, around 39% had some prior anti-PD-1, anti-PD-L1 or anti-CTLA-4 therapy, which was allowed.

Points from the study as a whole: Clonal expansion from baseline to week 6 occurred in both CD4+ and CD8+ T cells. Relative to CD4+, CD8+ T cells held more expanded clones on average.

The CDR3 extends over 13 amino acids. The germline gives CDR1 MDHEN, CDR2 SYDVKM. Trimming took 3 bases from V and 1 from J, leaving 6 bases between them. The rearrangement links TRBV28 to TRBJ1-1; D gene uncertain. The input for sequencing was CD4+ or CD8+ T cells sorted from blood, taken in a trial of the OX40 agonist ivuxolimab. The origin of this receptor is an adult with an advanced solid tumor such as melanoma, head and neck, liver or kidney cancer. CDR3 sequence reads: CASSFPGNTEAFF. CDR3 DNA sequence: TGTGCCAGCAGTTTTCCGGGGAACACTGAAGCTTTCTTT.